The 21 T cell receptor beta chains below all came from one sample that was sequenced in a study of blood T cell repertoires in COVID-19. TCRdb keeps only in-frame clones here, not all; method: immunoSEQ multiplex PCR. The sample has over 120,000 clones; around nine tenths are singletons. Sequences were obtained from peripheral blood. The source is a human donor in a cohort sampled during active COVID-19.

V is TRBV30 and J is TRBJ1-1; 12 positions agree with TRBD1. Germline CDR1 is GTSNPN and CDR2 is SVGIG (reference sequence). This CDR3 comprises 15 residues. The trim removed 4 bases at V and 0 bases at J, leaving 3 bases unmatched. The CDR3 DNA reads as TGTGCCTGGACTGGGACAGGGGGCATGAACACTGAAGCTTTCTTT. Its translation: CAWTGTGGMNTEAFF.

The CDR3 loop reads CASRTSGGTDTQYF. DNA of the CDR3: TGTGCCAGCAGAACTAGCGGGGGCACAGATACGCAGTATTTT. The chain uses TRBV2 and TRBJ2-3; TRBD2 matches at 10 bases. This CDR3 comprises 14 residues. Trimming took 6 bases from V and 1 from J; bases not matched to a gene: 1. CDR1 SNHLY and CDR2 FYNNEI come from the germline V gene. The variable domain in full, with the rest retrieved from reference TRBV2 and TRBJ2-3, is EPEVTQTPSHQVTQMGQEVILRCVPISNHLYFYWYRQILGQKVEFLVSFYNNEISEKSEIFDDQFSVERPDGSNFTLKIRSTKLEDSAMYFCASRTSGGTDTQYFGPGTRLTVL.

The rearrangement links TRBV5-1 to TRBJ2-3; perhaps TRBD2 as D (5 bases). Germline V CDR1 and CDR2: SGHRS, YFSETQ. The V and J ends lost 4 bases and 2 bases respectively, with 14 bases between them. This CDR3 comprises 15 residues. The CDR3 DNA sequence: TGCGCCAGCAGCCCTCTGGACTCAACCACAGATACGCAGTATTTT. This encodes CASSPLDSTTDTQYF.

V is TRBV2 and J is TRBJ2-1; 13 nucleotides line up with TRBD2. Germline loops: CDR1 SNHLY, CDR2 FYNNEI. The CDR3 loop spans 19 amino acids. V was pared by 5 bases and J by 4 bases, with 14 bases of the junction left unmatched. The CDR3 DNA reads TGTGCCAGCAGTACCACACTAGCGGGGGGGGAAGTATGGTACAATGAGCAGTTCTTC. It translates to CASSTTLAGGEVWYNEQFF. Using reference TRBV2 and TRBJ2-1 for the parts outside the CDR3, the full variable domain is EPEVTQTPSHQVTQMGQEVILRCVPISNHLYFYWYRQILGQKVEFLVSFYNNEISEKSEIFDDQFSVERPDGSNFTLKIRSTKLEDSAMYFCASSTTLAGGEVWYNEQFFGPGTRLTVL.

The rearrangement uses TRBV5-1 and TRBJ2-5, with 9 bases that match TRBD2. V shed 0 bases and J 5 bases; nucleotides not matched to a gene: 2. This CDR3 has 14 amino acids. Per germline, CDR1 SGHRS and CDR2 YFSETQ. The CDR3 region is CASSLGGGAETQYF. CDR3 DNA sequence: TGCGCCAGCAGCTTGGGCGGGGGGGCTGAGACCCAGTACTTC.

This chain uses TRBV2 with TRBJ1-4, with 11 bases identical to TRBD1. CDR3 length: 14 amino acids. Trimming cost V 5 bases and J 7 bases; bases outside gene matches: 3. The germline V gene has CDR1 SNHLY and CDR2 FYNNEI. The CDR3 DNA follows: TGTGCCAGCAGTAAGGACAGGGGGCCTGAAAAACTGTTTTTT. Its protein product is CASSKDRGPEKLFF. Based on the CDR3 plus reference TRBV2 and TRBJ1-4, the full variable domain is EPEVTQTPSHQVTQMGQEVILRCVPISNHLYFYWYRQILGQKVEFLVSFYNNEISEKSEIFDDQFSVERPDGSNFTLKIRSTKLEDSAMYFCASSKDRGPEKLFFGSGTQLSVL.

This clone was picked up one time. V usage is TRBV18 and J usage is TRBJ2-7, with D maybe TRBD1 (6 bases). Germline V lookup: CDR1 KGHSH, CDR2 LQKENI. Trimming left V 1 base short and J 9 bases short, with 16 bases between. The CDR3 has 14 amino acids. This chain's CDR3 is CASSPRVTGMVQYF. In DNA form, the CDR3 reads TGTGCCAGCTCACCACGGGTAACAGGGATGGTGCAGTACTTC.

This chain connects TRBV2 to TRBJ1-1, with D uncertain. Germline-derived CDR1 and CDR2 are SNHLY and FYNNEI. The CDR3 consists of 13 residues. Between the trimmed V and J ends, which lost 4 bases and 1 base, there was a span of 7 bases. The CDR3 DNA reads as TGTGCCAGCAGTGGAGGTCAGAACACTGAAGCTTTCTTT. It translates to CASSGGQNTEAFF.

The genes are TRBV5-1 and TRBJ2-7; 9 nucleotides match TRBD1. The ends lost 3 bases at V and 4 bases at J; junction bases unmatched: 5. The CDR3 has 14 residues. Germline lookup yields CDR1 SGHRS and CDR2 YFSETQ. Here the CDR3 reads CASSSTGGLYEQYF. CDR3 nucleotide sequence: TGCGCCAGCAGCTCGACAGGGGGGCTTTACGAGCAGTACTTC.

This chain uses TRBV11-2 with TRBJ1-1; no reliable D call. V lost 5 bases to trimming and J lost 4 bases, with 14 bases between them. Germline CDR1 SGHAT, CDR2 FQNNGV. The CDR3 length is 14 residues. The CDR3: CASSPLETVTEAFF. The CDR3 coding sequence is TGTGCCAGCAGCCCACTGGAGACTGTCACTGAAGCTTTCTTT.

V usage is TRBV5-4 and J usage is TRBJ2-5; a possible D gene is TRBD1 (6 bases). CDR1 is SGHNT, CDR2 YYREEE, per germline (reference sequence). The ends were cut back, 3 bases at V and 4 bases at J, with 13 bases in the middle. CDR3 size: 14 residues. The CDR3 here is CASSWGRTGETQYF. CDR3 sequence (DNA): TGTGCCAGCAGCTGGGGGCGGACCGGAGAGACCCAGTACTTC.

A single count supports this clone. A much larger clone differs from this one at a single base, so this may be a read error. This CDR3 reads CASTFSVNTEAFF. DNA of the CDR3: TGTGCCAGCACCTTCTCCGTGAACACTGAAGCTTTCTTT. The chain joins TRBV12-3 or TRBV12-4 to TRBJ1-1; D unresolved. The CDR3 has 13 amino acids. Deletions cut 7 bases from V and 0 bases from J, with 9 bases between.

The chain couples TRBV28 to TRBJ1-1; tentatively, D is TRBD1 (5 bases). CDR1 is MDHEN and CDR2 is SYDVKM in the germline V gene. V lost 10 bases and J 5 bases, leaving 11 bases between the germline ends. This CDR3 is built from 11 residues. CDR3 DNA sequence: TGTGCCACTGAGGGGAGGACTGAAGCTTTCTTT. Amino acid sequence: CATEGRTEAFF.

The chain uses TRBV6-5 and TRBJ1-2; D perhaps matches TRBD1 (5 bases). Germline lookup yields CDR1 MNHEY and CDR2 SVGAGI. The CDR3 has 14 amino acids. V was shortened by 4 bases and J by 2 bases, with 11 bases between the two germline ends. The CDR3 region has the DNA TGTGCCAGCAGTTCCACAGGTCTAAACTATGGCTACACCTTC. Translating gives CASSSTGLNYGYTF.

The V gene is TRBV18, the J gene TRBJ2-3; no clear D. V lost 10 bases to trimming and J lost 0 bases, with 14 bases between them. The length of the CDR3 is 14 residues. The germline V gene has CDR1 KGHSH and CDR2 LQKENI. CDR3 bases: TGTGCCACACGAGTGCAAGTTAGCACAGATACGCAGTATTTT. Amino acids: CATRVQVSTDTQYF.

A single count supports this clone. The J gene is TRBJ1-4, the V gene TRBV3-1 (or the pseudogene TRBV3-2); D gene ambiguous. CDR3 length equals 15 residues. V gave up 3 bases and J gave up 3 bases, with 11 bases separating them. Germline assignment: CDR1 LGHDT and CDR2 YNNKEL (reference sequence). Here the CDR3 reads CASSHPVQANEKLFF. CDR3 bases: TGTGCCAGCAGCCATCCAGTGCAAGCTAATGAAAAACTGTTTTTT.

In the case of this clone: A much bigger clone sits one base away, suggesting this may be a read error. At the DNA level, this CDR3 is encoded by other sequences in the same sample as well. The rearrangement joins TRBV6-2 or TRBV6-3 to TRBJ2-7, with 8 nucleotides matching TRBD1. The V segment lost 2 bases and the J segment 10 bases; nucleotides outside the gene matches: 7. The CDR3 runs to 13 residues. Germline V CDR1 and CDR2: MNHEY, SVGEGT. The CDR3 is CASSYEDRAEQYF. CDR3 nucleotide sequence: TGTGCCAGCAGTTACGAGGACAGGGCCGAACAGTACTTC.

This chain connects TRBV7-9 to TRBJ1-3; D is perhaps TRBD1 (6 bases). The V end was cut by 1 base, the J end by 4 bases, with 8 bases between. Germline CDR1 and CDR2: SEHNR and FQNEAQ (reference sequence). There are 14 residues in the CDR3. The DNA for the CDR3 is TGTGCCAGCAGCTTAGGGACAGCCGGAAACACCATATATTTT. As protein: CASSLGTAGNTIYF.

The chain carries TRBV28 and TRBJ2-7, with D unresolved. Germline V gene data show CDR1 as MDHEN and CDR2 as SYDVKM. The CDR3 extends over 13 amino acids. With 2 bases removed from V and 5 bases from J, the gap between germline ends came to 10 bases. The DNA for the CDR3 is TGTGCCAGCAGTTTAGCAGGCAGTCACGAGCAGTACTTC. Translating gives CASSLAGSHEQYF.

CDR3 loop: CASSLVSGRNTGELFF. The CDR3 DNA is TGTGCCAGCAGCTTAGTTAGCGGGAGGAACACCGGGGAGCTGTTTTTT. The J gene is TRBJ2-2, the V gene TRBV7-2; TRBD2 agrees at 9 bases. This CDR3 has 16 amino acids. The germline V gene encodes CDR1 SGHTA and CDR2 FQGNSA. The junction had 1 base not matched to a gene; V was cut back by 1 base and J by 1 base.

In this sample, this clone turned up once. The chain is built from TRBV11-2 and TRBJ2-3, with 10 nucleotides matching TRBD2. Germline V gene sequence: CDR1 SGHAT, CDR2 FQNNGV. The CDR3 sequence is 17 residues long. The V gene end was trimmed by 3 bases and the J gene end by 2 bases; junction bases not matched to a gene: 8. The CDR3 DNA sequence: TGTGCCAGCAGCTTGCTACCGGGACTAGCGTCCACAGATACGCAGTATTTT. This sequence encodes CASSLLPGLASTDTQYF.